Presented here are 22 T cell receptor beta chains from one specimen sequenced in a study of blood T cells in healthy people across ages. With a J-beta primer mix and a sample-barcoded 5' primer, a second PCR ran about 7 to 12 cycles. Each CDR3 protein gets one entry after TCRdb re-called the 5' RACE reads with MiXCR. The repertoire holds about 810,000 distinct CDR3 sequences, with around 34% as singletons. Material: blood. The source of these receptors is a man between 18 and 29 years old in good health.

The chain carries TRBV25-1 and TRBJ1-4, with a tentative D call TRBD1 (6 bases). There are 16 residues in the CDR3. Germline V lookup: CDR1 MGHDK, CDR2 SYGVNS. V was trimmed by 6 bases and J by 5 bases, leaving 19 bases between them. The CDR3 DNA is TGTGCCAGCAGCTCAAACCGGGACACCGAGAATGAAAAACTGTTTTTT. Amino acids: CASSSNRDTENEKLFF.

This clonotype appeared a few times. CDR3 in DNA: TGTGCCAGCAGCCAAGATGGAACACCTCGGGATGAGCAGTTCTTC. Protein: CASSQDGTPRDEQFF. The chain joins TRBV3-1 to TRBJ2-1, with unresolved D. V was shortened by 0 bases and J by 8 bases, with 14 bases between the two germline ends. CDR3 length: 15 amino acids. Germline V CDR1 and CDR2: LGHDT, YNNKEL (reference sequence).

This rearrangement joins TRBV27 to TRBJ1-2; TRBD1 agrees at 7 bases. The V gene's germline CDR1 is MNHEY and CDR2 SMNVEV (reference sequence). The trim removed 3 bases at V and 0 bases at J, leaving 4 bases unmatched. The CDR3 consists of 15 residues. As DNA, the CDR3 is TGTGCCAGCAGTTTCACCGGGACAGCTAACTATGGCTACACCTTC. This encodes CASSFTGTANYGYTF.

The J gene is TRBJ2-1, the V gene TRBV3-1; possible D gene TRBD1, 6 bases. The DNA end favors TRBJ2-7, so the J call may be wrong. CDR1 and CDR2 (germline): LGHDT, YNNKEL (reference sequence). This CDR3 region has 17 residues. The CDR3 loop is CASSQDPTGSSYNEQYF. The CDR3 DNA follows: TGTGCCAGCAGCCAAGACCCCACAGGGAGCTCCTACAATGAGCAGTACTTC.

On this clonotype itself: At one end the junction does not follow the germline gene, possibly because of a read error. The J gene is TRBJ1-2, the V gene TRBV6-5; D not certain. Per germline, CDR1 MNHEY and CDR2 SVGAGI. This CDR3 has 14 residues. The CDR3 DNA is TGTGTCAGCAGTGCCGGTCCGGGCCACTATGGCTACACCTTC. Its translation: CVSSAGPGHYGYTF.

The table lists this clonotype with many counts. The J gene is TRBJ2-1, the V gene TRBV29-1; 9 bases are shared with TRBD2. J lost 10 bases, V lost 3 bases, and 10 bases had no gene match. The CDR3 length is 14 residues. The germline gives CDR1 SQVTM, CDR2 ANQGSEA. CDR3 region: CSVDETSGVREQFF. Here the CDR3 DNA reads TGCAGCGTTGACGAGACTAGCGGAGTACGCGAGCAGTTCTTC.

This chain joins TRBV7-2 and TRBJ2-4, with D perhaps TRBD2 (6 bases). The germline V and J ends were trimmed by 4 bases and 13 bases, with 17 bases remaining between them. CDR1 and CDR2 (germline): SGHTA, FQGNSA. The CDR3 covers 13 residues. CDR3 in amino acids: CASSSILAGEQYF. The CDR3 bases are TGTGCCAGCAGCTCGATACTAGCTGGTGAGCAGTACTTC.

This clonotype turned up a few times. The V call is TRBV11-3, the J call TRBJ2-1; D unclear. Germline lookup yields CDR1 SGHNT and CDR2 YENEEA. V was pared by 4 bases and J by 5 bases, with 9 bases between. CDR3 length: 13 residues. The CDR3 region has the DNA TGTGCCAGCAGCTCACCAATAGACAATGAGCAGTTCTTC. Its protein product is CASSSPIDNEQFF.

For this clonotype: A single base separates this from a much larger clone, so it may be a read error. V usage is TRBV10-3 and J usage is TRBJ2-1; TRBD1 matches 11 bases. J gave up 8 bases and V 11 bases, and 11 bases lay outside the gene matches. In germline, CDR1 is ENHRY, CDR2 SYGVKD. CDR3 size: 14 residues. CDR3 in DNA: TGTGCCGCCACCGGGACAGGGGGTAGATATGAGCAGTTCTTC. This translates into CAATGTGGRYEQFF.

CDR3 protein: CASSPTVGGEQFF. Here the CDR3 DNA reads TGTGCCAGCAGTCCAACCGTGGGGGGTGAGCAGTTCTTC. This rearrangement joins TRBV12-3 or TRBV12-4 to TRBJ2-1; possibly TRBD2 for D (6 bases). V was shortened by 5 bases and J by 9 bases, with 14 bases between the two germline ends. The CDR3 totals 13 residues.

This clonotype was observed a few times. The chain combines TRBV29-1 with TRBJ1-2; D may be TRBD1 (5 bases). CDR3 length: 16 residues. Germline CDR1 reads SQVTM; CDR2 reads ANQGSEA. V was pared by 3 bases and J by 6 bases, with 23 bases between. CDR3 sequence: CSVDVYRIGGMNGYTF. DNA for the CDR3: TGCAGCGTTGACGTTTATAGGATTGGGGGTATGAATGGCTACACCTTC.

This clonotype was counted between two and nine times. J is TRBJ1-2 and V is TRBV4-2, with 8 positions matching TRBD1. With 1 base clipped from V and 7 bases from J, the junction kept 8 bases outside the gene matches. Germline CDR1 reads LGHNA; CDR2 reads YNFKEQ. The CDR3 spans 15 residues. CDR3 nucleotides: TGTGCCAGCAGCCAAGGCGCAGGGGGCTTCGGTGGCTACACCTTC. This encodes CASSQGAGGFGGYTF.

This clonotype has a count of ten or more. This rearrangement joins TRBV20-1 to TRBJ1-6, with D possibly TRBD1 on 5 matching bases. CDR3 length: 13 amino acids. From germline, CDR1 is DFQATT and CDR2 SNEGSKA (reference sequence). The ends were cut back, 5 bases at V and 4 bases at J, with 9 bases in the middle. DNA for the CDR3: TGCAGTGCTGGCCGGGGGTATAATTCACCCCTCCACTTT. Its translation is CSAGRGYNSPLHF.

The table lists this clonotype with a few counts. In nucleotides, the CDR3 is TGTGCCAGCAGTGAAGGGATCGGGTATGGCTACACCTTC. Translating gives CASSEGIGYGYTF. V is TRBV6-1 and J is TRBJ1-2, with unresolved D. The germline V and J ends were trimmed by 1 base and 5 bases, with 8 bases remaining between them. The CDR3 extends over 13 amino acids. Looked up from germline, CDR1 is MNHNS and CDR2 is SASEGT.

The chain carries TRBV6-6 and TRBJ2-7, with D possibly TRBD1 on 5 matching bases. The germline V gene has CDR1 MNHNY and CDR2 SVGAGI (reference sequence). This CDR3 comprises 14 residues. The V end lost 7 bases, the J end lost 0 bases, and 13 bases lay between the germline ends. CDR3 sequence (DNA): TGTGCCAGCATCGATTCGCAGGGCTCCTACGAGCAGTACTTC. Its protein product is CASIDSQGSYEQYF.

This chain uses TRBV9 with TRBJ1-2; D not certain. Germline CDR1 SGDLS, CDR2 YYNGEE. V was clipped by 0 bases and J by 10 bases, with 13 bases between them. The CDR3 length is 13 residues. The CDR3 DNA is TGTGCCAGCAGCGTAGAATTCGCCGCGGTCTACACCTTC. Its translation: CASSVEFAAVYTF.

This clonotype was picked up a small number of times. The V call is TRBV7-2, the J call TRBJ2-3; D remains ambiguous. Trimming removed 4 bases from V and 5 bases from J, with 13 bases in between. The CDR3 contains 14 residues. Germline CDR1 and CDR2: SGHTA and FQGNSA. CDR3 DNA: TGTGCCAGCAGCTCACCGGGTTATGGAGATACGCAGTATTTT. It is translated as CASSSPGYGDTQYF.

The chain joins TRBV12-3 or TRBV12-4 to TRBJ2-2; TRBD2 aligns across 13 bases. V lost 5 bases, J lost 1 base, and 7 bases stayed unmatched. There are 18 residues in the CDR3. The DNA for the CDR3 is TGTGCCAGCAGTCCGCGACTAGCGGGGGGCCTGAACACCGGGGAGCTGTTTTTT. Translation gives CASSPRLAGGLNTGELFF.

About this clonotype: The junction differs from germline at one of its ends, possibly a read error. The chain employs TRBV2 and TRBJ2-1; D unresolved. There are 11 residues in the CDR3. The germline V gene has CDR1 SNHLY and CDR2 FYNNEI. CDR3 sequence (DNA): TGTACCAGCAGCTCCGTGCATGAGCAGTTCTTC. This translates into CTSSSVHEQFF.

V is TRBV7-3 and J is TRBJ1-1; D ambiguous. Germline V lookup: CDR1 SGHTA, CDR2 FQGTGA. The V and J ends lost 8 bases and 4 bases respectively, with 11 bases between them. The CDR3 extends over 12 amino acids. Written as DNA, the CDR3 is TGTGCCAGCGGCCTTCCGGGCACTGAAGCTTTCTTT. Translated, it gives CASGLPGTEAFF.

The table lists this clonotype with a few counts. The chain recombines TRBV3-1 with TRBJ2-1; D is unclear. Trimming took 4 bases from V and 0 from J, leaving 13 bases between them. In germline, CDR1 is LGHDT, CDR2 YNNKEL (reference sequence). The CDR3 is made up of 16 amino acids. The CDR3 sequence is CASSPRGISSYNEQFF. CDR3 DNA: TGTGCCAGCAGCCCCCGCGGTATCAGCTCCTACAATGAGCAGTTCTTC.

The chain recombines TRBV6-5 with TRBJ2-3; D is undetermined. V lost 2 bases and J 6 bases, leaving 12 bases between the germline ends. The length of the CDR3 is 14 residues. Germline values: CDR1 MNHEY, CDR2 SVGAGI. The CDR3 DNA is TGTGCCAGCAGTTACCAAACGCTTCTGGATACGCAGTATTTT. Translating it yields CASSYQTLLDTQYF.